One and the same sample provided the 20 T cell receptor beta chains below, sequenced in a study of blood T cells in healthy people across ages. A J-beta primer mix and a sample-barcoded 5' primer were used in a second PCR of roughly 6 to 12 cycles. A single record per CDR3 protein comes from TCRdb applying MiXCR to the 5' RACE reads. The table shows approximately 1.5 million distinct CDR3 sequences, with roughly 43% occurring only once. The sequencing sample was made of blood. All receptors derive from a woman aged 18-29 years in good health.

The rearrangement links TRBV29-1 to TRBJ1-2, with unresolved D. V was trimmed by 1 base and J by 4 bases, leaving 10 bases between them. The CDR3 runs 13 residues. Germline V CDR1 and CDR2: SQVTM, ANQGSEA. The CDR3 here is CSVEGVRSYGYTF. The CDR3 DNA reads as TGCAGCGTTGAAGGAGTACGGAGCTATGGCTACACCTTC.

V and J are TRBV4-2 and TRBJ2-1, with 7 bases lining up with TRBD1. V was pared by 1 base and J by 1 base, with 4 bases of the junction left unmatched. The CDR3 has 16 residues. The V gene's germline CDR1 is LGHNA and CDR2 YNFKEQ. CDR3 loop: CASSQGGQPSYNEQFF. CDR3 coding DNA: TGTGCCAGCAGCCAAGGGGGACAGCCTTCCTACAATGAGCAGTTCTTC.

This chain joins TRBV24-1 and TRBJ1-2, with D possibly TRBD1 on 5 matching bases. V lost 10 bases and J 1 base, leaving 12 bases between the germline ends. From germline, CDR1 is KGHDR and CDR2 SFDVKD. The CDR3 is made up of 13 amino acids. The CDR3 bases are TGTGCCACAGGAACAGGACTTAACTATGGCTACACCTTC. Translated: CATGTGLNYGYTF.

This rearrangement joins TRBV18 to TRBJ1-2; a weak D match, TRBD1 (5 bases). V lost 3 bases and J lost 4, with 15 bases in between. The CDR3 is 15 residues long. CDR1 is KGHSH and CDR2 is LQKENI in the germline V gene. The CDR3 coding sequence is TGTGCCAGCTCACCGGGGGACGGGGGGTCCTATGGCTACACCTTC. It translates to CASSPGDGGSYGYTF. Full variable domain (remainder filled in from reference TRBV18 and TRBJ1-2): NAGVMQNPRHLVRRRGQEARLRCSPMKGHSHVYWYRQLPEEGLKFMVYLQKENIIDESGMPKERFSAEFPKEGPSILRIQQVVRGDSAAYFCASSPGDGGSYGYTFGSGTRLTVV.

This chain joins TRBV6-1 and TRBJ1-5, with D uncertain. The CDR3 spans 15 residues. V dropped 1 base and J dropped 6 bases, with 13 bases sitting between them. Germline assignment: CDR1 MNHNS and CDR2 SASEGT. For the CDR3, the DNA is TGTGCCAGCAGTGAAGAAGGAAGAGGGCCTCAGCCCCAGCATTTT. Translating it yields CASSEEGRGPQPQHF.

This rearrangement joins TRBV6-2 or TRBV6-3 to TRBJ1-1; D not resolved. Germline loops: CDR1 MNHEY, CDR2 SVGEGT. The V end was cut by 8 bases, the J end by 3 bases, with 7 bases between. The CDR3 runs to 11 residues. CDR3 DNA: TGTGCCAGCGCGGAGGACACTGAAGCTTTCTTT. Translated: CASAEDTEAFF.

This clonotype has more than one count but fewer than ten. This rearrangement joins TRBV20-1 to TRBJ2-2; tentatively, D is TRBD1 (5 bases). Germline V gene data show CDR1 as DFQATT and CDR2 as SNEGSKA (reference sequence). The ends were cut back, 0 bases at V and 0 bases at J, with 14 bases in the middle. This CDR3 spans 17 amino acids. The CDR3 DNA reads TGCAGTGCTAGAGATTCTTCACTCAGGGCGAACACCGGGGAGCTGTTTTTT. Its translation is CSARDSSLRANTGELFF.

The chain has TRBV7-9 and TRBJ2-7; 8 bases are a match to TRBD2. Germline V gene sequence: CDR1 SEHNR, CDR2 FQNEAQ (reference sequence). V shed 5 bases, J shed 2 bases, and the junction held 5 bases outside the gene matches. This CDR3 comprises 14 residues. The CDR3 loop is CASSAGTSTYEQYF. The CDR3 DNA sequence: TGTGCCAGCAGCGCCGGGACTAGTACCTACGAGCAGTACTTC.

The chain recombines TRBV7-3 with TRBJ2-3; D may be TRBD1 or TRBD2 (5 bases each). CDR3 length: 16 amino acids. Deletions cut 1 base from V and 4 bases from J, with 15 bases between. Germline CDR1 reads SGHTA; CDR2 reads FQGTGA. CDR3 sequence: CASSLIGTQEADTQYF. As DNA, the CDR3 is TGTGCCAGCAGCTTAATTGGGACCCAAGAGGCAGATACGCAGTATTTT.

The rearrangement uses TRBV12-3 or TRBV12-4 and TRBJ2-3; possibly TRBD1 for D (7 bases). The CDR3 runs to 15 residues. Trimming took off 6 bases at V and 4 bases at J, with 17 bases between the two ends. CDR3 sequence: CASRVQGGASDTQYF. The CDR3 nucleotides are TGTGCCAGCAGAGTTCAGGGGGGAGCGTCAGATACGCAGTATTTT.

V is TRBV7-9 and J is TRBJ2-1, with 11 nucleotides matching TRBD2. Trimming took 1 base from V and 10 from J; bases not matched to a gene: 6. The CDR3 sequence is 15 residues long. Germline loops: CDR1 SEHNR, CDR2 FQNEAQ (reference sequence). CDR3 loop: CASSLETSGINEQFF. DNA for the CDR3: TGTGCCAGCAGCTTAGAGACTAGCGGGATCAACGAGCAGTTCTTC.

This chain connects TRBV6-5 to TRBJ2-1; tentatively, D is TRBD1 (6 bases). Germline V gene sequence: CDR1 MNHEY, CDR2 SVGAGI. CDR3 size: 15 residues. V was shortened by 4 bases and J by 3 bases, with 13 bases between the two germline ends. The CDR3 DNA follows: TGTGCCAGCAGTTTAGACAGGATCGACTACAATGAGCAGTTCTTC. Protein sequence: CASSLDRIDYNEQFF.

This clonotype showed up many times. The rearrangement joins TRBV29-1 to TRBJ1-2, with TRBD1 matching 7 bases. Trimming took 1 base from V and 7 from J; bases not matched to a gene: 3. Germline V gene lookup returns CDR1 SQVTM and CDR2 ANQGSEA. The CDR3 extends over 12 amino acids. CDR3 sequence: CSVEGQGGGYTF. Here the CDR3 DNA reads TGCAGCGTTGAAGGACAGGGAGGTGGCTACACCTTC.

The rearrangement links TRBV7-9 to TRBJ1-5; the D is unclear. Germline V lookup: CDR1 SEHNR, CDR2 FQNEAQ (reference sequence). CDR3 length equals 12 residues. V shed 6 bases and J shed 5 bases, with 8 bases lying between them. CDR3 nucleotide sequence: TGTGCCAGCAGTTTGCCCGATCAGCCCCAGCATTTT. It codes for CASSLPDQPQHF.

The CDR3 DNA is TGCGCCAGCAGCCCAGAACCCAGGGATTTGGTCGGGGAAGCTTTCTTT. This sequence encodes CASSPEPRDLVGEAFF. The V call is TRBV4-1, the J call TRBJ1-1; D is possibly TRBD1 (5 bases). From germline, CDR1 is MGHRA and CDR2 YSYEKL. The CDR3 sequence is 16 residues long. V was cut by 4 bases and J by 8 bases, with 23 bases left in between.

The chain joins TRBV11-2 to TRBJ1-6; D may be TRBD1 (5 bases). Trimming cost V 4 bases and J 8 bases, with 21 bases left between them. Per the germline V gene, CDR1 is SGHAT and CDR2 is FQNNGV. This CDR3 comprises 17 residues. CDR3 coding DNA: TGTGCCAGCAGCTCCCGAGACCGGACACCTTTATATTCACCCCTCCACTTT. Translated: CASSSRDRTPLYSPLHF.

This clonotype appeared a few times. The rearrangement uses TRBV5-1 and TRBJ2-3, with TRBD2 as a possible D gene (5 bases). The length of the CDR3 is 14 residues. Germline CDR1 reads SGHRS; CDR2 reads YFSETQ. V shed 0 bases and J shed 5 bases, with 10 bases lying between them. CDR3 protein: CASSLGRGRDTQYF. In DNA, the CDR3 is TGCGCCAGCAGCTTGGGACGGGGAAGAGATACGCAGTATTTT.

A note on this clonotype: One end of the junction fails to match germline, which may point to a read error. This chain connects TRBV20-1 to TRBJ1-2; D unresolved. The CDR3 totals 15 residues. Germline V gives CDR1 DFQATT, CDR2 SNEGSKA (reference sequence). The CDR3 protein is CSAGDPLKGNYGYTF. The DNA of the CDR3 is TGCAGTGCTGGAGATCCCCTGAAGGGAAACTATGGCTACACCTTC.

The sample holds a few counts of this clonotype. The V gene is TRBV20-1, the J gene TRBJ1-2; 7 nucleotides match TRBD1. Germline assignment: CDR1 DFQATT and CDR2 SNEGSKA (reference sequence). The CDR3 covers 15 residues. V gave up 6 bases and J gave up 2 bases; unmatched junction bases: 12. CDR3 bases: TGCAGTGCCCGTTTAACAGGGGACCCAAACTATGGCTACACCTTC. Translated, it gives CSARLTGDPNYGYTF.

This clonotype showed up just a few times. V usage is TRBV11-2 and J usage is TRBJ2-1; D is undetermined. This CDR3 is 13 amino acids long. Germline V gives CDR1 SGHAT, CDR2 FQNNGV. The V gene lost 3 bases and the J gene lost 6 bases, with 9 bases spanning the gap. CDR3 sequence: CASSFWRRNEQFF. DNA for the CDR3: TGTGCCAGCAGCTTCTGGAGACGCAATGAGCAGTTCTTC.